This T cell receptor beta chain was identified in a study of shared clonotypes between healthy human individuals. CDR3 length: 15 amino acids. The V gene's germline CDR1 is MNHEY and CDR2 SMNVEV (reference sequence). The V segment lost 5 bases and the J segment 4 bases; nucleotides outside the gene matches: 6. Measured with immunoSEQ multiplex PCR; TCRdb has only the in-frame clones, and not every one. The sample yields under 600,000 clones, 95% to 96% seen once. The source is a woman in her 30s in good health. The sequencing sample was made of naive CD4+ T cells sorted from blood. The sample's subset: CD45RA+ positively selected. The chain is built from TRBV27 and TRBJ2-2, with 8 bases fitting TRBD2. Here the CDR3 reads CASSPVAGTTGELFF. The CDR3 bases are TGTGCCAGCAGTCCCGTAGCGGGGACCACCGGGGAGCTGTTTTTT.